These 20 T cell receptor beta chains were all obtained from the same sample, sequenced in a study of PD-1 blockade in classical Hodgkin lymphoma. This table comes from immunoSEQ multiplex PCR, and its TCRdb copy is limited to in-frame clones, with some not included. The table has under 80,000 clones, around 90% seen once. Time point of the sample: cycle 4 day 1 (C4D1), after five to seven weeks of nivolumab. Relapses following autologous stem cell transplantation were seen in all patients, with brentuximab vedotin exposure varying. The sample was peripheral blood mononuclear cells (PBMCs), taken before the fourth cycle of nivolumab. These receptors all come from a human donor with classical Hodgkin lymphoma.

The chain is built from TRBV6-6 and TRBJ1-2; D remains unclear. CDR3 length: 12 residues. Trimming shortened V by 6 bases and J by 8 bases, and 13 bases separated the two germline ends. Germline CDR1 and CDR2: MNHNY and SVGAGI (reference sequence). In DNA form, the CDR3 reads TGTGCCAGCAGCCCCGGTGATGGCGGCTACACCTTC. Protein: CASSPGDGGYTF.

The chain combines TRBV5-1 with TRBJ1-1; TRBD1 might be the D (5 bases). Germline values: CDR1 SGHRS, CDR2 YFSETQ. V lost 0 bases to trimming and J lost 4 bases, with 10 bases between them. This CDR3 comprises 14 residues. The CDR3 is CASSLAGEGTEAFF. For the CDR3, the DNA is TGCGCCAGCAGCTTGGCGGGGGAGGGCACTGAAGCTTTCTTT.

The chain uses TRBV5-1 and TRBJ2-7, with 9 bases aligning to TRBD1. V gave up 4 bases and J gave up 3 bases; unmatched junction bases: 11. The length of the CDR3 is 16 residues. The germline gives CDR1 SGHRS, CDR2 YFSETQ. The CDR3 is CASSLLIQGASYEQYF. The CDR3 DNA follows: TGCGCCAGCAGCCTGCTAATACAGGGGGCGAGCTACGAGCAGTACTTC.

This clone has a single count. The rearrangement links TRBV18 to TRBJ2-5, with 10 bases fitting TRBD2. CDR3 length equals 16 residues. Germline V gene lookup returns CDR1 KGHSH and CDR2 LQKENI. Unmatched junction bases numbered 7, after V lost 3 bases and J lost 3 bases. In DNA, the CDR3 is TGTGCCAGCTCACCGGTAGCGGGGGGCTTAGAAGAGACCCAGTACTTC. As protein: CASSPVAGGLEETQYF. The full variable domain, completed using reference TRBV18 and TRBJ2-5, is NAGVMQNPRHLVRRRGQEARLRCSPMKGHSHVYWYRQLPEEGLKFMVYLQKENIIDESGMPKERFSAEFPKEGPSILRIQQVVRGDSAAYFCASSPVAGGLEETQYFGPGTRLLVL.

The V call is TRBV30, the J call TRBJ1-3, with 9 bases matching TRBD1. The V gene's germline CDR1 is GTSNPN and CDR2 SVGIG (reference sequence). CDR3 length: 13 residues. V gave up 8 bases and J gave up 5 bases; unmatched junction bases: 7. DNA for the CDR3: TGTGCCGCCCAGGGACAGGGAAGAAACACCATATATTTT. Translating it yields CAAQGQGRNTIYF.

The chain recombines TRBV5-1 with TRBJ2-1; 9 bases line up with TRBD2. CDR3 size: 16 residues. Germline CDR1 SGHRS, CDR2 YFSETQ. J was trimmed by 5 bases and V by 0 bases; bases with no gene match: 6. The CDR3 DNA reads TGCGCCAGCAGCTTGGTAATAGCGGGAGTAAACAATGAGCAGTTCTTC. Translation: CASSLVIAGVNNEQFF.

The count of this clone is one. The chain employs TRBV28 and TRBJ2-6; maybe TRBD1 (6 bases). This CDR3 region has 15 residues. Germline lookup yields CDR1 MDHEN and CDR2 SYDVKM. Trimming took 5 bases from V and 2 from J, leaving 10 bases between them. The DNA of the CDR3 is TGTGCCAGCAGTCTTACAGGGACTGGGGCCAACGTCCTGACTTTC. This gives the protein CASSLTGTGANVLTF.

The chain has TRBV7-8 and TRBJ1-6; 8 nucleotides agree with TRBD1. Germline V lookup: CDR1 SGHVS, CDR2 FQNEAQ. The CDR3 extends over 14 amino acids. Losses at the gene ends were 5 bases for V and 8 bases for J; bases not matched to a gene: 5. In DNA, the CDR3 is TGTGCCAGCAGCAGGACAGGGTTTGATTCACCCCTCCACTTT. It encodes CASSRTGFDSPLHF.

This clone was seen once. V usage is TRBV2 and J usage is TRBJ1-5; a weak D match, TRBD1 (6 bases). Between the trimmed V and J ends, which lost 8 bases and 2 bases, there was a span of 28 bases. This CDR3 contains 19 residues. Germline V gene lookup returns CDR1 SNHLY and CDR2 FYNNEI. CDR3 bases: TGTGCCAGCCAGAAAGGGGTAGAAACAGGGTCGGGTCGCAATCAGCCCCAGCATTTT. Protein product: CASQKGVETGSGRNQPQHF.

This clone was seen just once. V and J are TRBV5-1 and TRBJ1-3; D unclear. The germline V gene has CDR1 SGHRS and CDR2 YFSETQ. Trimming left V 4 bases short and J 6 bases short, with 11 bases between. The CDR3 loop spans 13 amino acids. This CDR3 reads CASSENDANTIYF. CDR3 sequence (DNA): TGCGCCAGCAGCGAGAATGACGCAAACACCATATATTTT.

V is TRBV28 and J is TRBJ2-2; D might be TRBD1 or TRBD2, each matching 5 bases. Trimming left V 6 bases short and J 4 bases short, with 15 bases between. The CDR3 runs to 15 residues. Germline V gene sequence: CDR1 MDHEN, CDR2 SYDVKM. DNA of the CDR3: TGTGCCAGCAGGGAATCGAGGGGTAGCACCGGGGAGCTGTTTTTT. Protein: CASRESRGSTGELFF.

In the case of this clone: Within the sample, other DNA sequences also encode this same CDR3. V gene TRBV19 combines with J gene TRBJ2-1; D tentatively reads TRBD1 or TRBD2 (5 bases each). Trimming removed 1 base from V and 1 base from J, with 8 bases in between. The CDR3 consists of 15 residues. The V gene's germline CDR1 is LNHDA and CDR2 SQIVND (reference sequence). CDR3: CASSIGGGSYNEQFF. CDR3 in DNA: TGTGCCAGTAGTATAGGGGGCGGGTCCTACAATGAGCAGTTCTTC.

This clone was picked up one time. The genes are TRBV5-1 and TRBJ2-7, with 7 nucleotides matching TRBD1. Germline CDR1 SGHRS, CDR2 YFSETQ. The CDR3 loop spans 15 amino acids. Trimming took 1 base from V and 1 from J; bases not matched to a gene: 5. The DNA for the CDR3 is TGCGCCAGCAGCTTGTCCGGACAGGCGTCCTACGAGCAGTACTTC. Protein product: CASSLSGQASYEQYF.

The CDR3: CASSLGGTDTQYF. DNA for the CDR3: TGTGCCAGCAGCTTGGGGGGCACAGATACGCAGTATTTT. The V call is TRBV5-8, the J call TRBJ2-3; no clear D gene. Trimming shortened V by 0 bases and J by 1 base, and 3 bases separated the two germline ends. Germline V lookup: CDR1 SGHTS, CDR2 YDEGEE. CDR3 length: 13 residues. The entire variable domain, with the rest obtained from reference TRBV5-8 and TRBJ2-3, is as follows: EAGVTQSPTHLIKTRGQQATLRCSPISGHTSVYWYQQALGLGLQFLLWYDEGEERNRGNFPPRFSGRQFPNYSSELNVNALELEDSALYLCASSLGGTDTQYFGPGTRLTVL.

The chain carries TRBV2 and TRBJ2-7, with D possibly TRBD1 on 6 matching bases. The CDR3 loop spans 18 amino acids. Per the germline V gene, CDR1 is SNHLY and CDR2 is FYNNEI. Between the trimmed V and J ends, which lost 4 bases and 3 bases, there was a span of 25 bases. CDR3 region: CASSGAPGTQKNYYEQYF. Written as DNA, the CDR3 is TGTGCCAGCAGTGGGGCTCCCGGGACACAGAAAAATTACTACGAGCAGTACTTC.

In this sample, this clone turned up a few times. The chain employs TRBV5-1 and TRBJ2-5, with 8 bases fitting TRBD2. CDR3 length: 17 amino acids. Unmatched junction bases numbered 12, after V lost 4 bases and J lost 1 base. Per the germline V gene, CDR1 is SGHRS and CDR2 is YFSETQ. The DNA for the CDR3 is TGCGCCAGCAGCCCGGAGGGACTAGGTCTGTCCCAAGAGACCCAGTACTTC. This gives the protein CASSPEGLGLSQETQYF.

The chain links TRBV5-1 to TRBJ2-3; possibly TRBD1 for D (6 bases). The V end lost 0 bases, the J end lost 4 bases, and 9 bases lay between the germline ends. The germline CDR1 and CDR2 sequences are SGHRS and YFSETQ. The CDR3 totals 14 residues. The CDR3 DNA follows: TGCGCCAGCAGCTTGGGTACAGGGTCAGATACGCAGTATTTT. This sequence encodes CASSLGTGSDTQYF.

The CDR3 region is CASSLGGGRTDTQYF. The DNA of the CDR3 is TGTGCCAGCAGTTTAGGCGGGGGCCGCACAGATACGCAGTATTTT. The gene calls are TRBV28 and TRBJ2-3, with a tentative D call TRBD2 (7 bases). Looked up from germline, CDR1 is MDHEN and CDR2 is SYDVKM. With 2 bases removed from V and 1 base from J, the gap between germline ends came to 10 bases. CDR3 length equals 15 residues.

This chain links TRBV5-1 with TRBJ1-4; the D is unclear. V lost 0 bases to trimming and J lost 1 base, with 7 bases between them. Germline CDR1 SGHRS, CDR2 YFSETQ. CDR3 size: 15 residues. The CDR3 nucleotides read TGCGCCAGCAGCTTGGATCGAGGAACTAATGAAAAACTGTTTTTT. This gives the protein CASSLDRGTNEKLFF.

The chain employs TRBV5-1 and TRBJ2-3, with D perhaps matching TRBD2 (5 bases). The germline V gene has CDR1 SGHRS and CDR2 YFSETQ. This CDR3 is 13 amino acids long. Between the trimmed V and J ends, which lost 7 bases and 2 bases, there was a span of 11 bases. The chain's CDR3 is CASGEGNTDTQYF. CDR3 coding DNA: TGCGCCAGCGGAGAGGGAAACACAGATACGCAGTATTTT. The variable domain in full, with the rest retrieved from reference TRBV5-1 and TRBJ2-3, is KAGVTQTPRYLIKTRGQQVTLSCSPISGHRSVSWYQQTPGQGLQFLFEYFSETQRNKGNFPGRFSGRQFSNSRSEMNVSTLELGDSALYLCASGEGNTDTQYFGPGTRLTVL.